This T cell receptor (beta chain) was obtained from a study of radiation and T cells in renal cell carcinoma (dated by TCRdb to about 2020). About the study as a whole: TCR beta sequencing covered around 50 samples in total, comprising around 25 tumors and about 27 peripheral blood samples. The last blood draw happened 4 weeks after radiation, timed to coincide with nephrectomy. In the approximately 53 samples combined, 4 million to 5 million unique CDR3 nucleotide sequences were found, encoding about 2.7 million unique CDR3 amino acid sequences. Study-level results and caveats: Changes in the blood repertoire were not tracked past 4 weeks after treatment. Because no pretreatment tumor biopsies were available, whether clonotypes were present in the tumor at baseline could not be determined. An increase in top tumor clonotypes in blood was observed from baseline to 2 weeks post-radiation, followed by contraction by 4 weeks, which was taken to suggest transient expansion of tumor-resident clones. Because the trial had a single-armed design, the trial could not examine how radiation dose or scheduling affected the TCR repertoire.

In the case of this clone: Its antigen remains unidentified. No quality values exist for individual bases; no much larger clone is one base distant.

Germline trimming: 2 bases from V, 7 bases from J; junction bases outside gene matches: 15. The CDR3 spans 17 residues, from the cysteine through the phenylalanine. Only the CDR3 DNA is retained, 51 bases long and in frame from the first base. CDR1 and CDR2, per the germline V gene (reference sequence), are LNHDA and SQIVND. Following the manufacturer's recommendations, the immunoSEQ kit was used to generate TCR beta libraries from genomic DNA. Library preparation used a first multiplex PCR with proprietary primers, then a second PCR adding unique barcodes, with bead cleanups after each round. Each sample batch included a kit-provided positive control reaction and a negative control reaction. The final libraries were assessed on an Agilent 4200 TapeStation D1000 ScreenTape, pooled by volume, and quantified by qPCR. Sequencing was performed on an Illumina NextSeq500 with a MidOutput 150-cycle cartridge, and 156 Read1 and 15 Index1 cycles were run with kit custom primers. The pooled library was loaded at approximately 0.98 pM with 20% PhiX control spiked in. The original pipeline was this. Vendor-processed data were analyzed in R, and a clonotype was defined as all T cells sharing the same CDR3 nucleotide sequence. In the clone abundance analyses, frequencies were normalized to the 10,000 most abundant clones in each sample. Public T cell clones, which averaged fewer than five per sample, were excluded before analysis. An abundance difference of at least 32-fold between compartments was the criterion for calling clonotypes tumor-enriched or baseline blood-enriched. A beta-binomial differential abundance model was used to identify clonotypes that expanded or contracted between blood time points. Tumor-blood repertoire similarity was measured with the Baroni-Urbani and Buser coefficient, and group comparisons used two-tailed Wilcoxon tests in R. TCRdb holds this immuneACCESS table with in-frame rearrangements only. Some clones are missing; in checked studies, unresolved V genes explain under half, and the rest has no known cause. V and J calls and clone size follow that table, whereas D and trimming were derived from the DNA. The sample table lists 130,000 to 150,000 clones, less than 90% of them with a count of one. Less than 20% of the sample is taken by the ten largest.

The meaning of the sample's time point label: blood 4 weeks post-SBRT, at nephrectomy. The treatment or condition label for this specimen denotes: 15 Gy SBRT to primary tumor, nephrectomy 4 weeks later. Samples came from a clinical trial, in which primary renal cell carcinomas received 15 Gy stereotactic body radiation therapy followed by nephrectomy 4 weeks later. To follow tumor-enriched clonotypes, serial peripheral blood was collected from radiation-treated patients at baseline and at 2 weeks and 4 weeks after SBRT. Renal cell carcinoma with clear cell pathology was present in all patients. Genomic DNA for TCR sequencing was prepared using the QIAamp DNA Blood Mini Kit (Qiagen). Only samples passing all quality control checks were included in the analyses.

This receptor was identified in a woman in her fifties or sixties with renal cell carcinoma. The chain couples TRBV19 to TRBJ1-2, and 8 junctional nucleotides match TRBD1. The input for sequencing was blood, taken from a patient whose treatment included radiotherapy and nephrectomy. The sequence in DNA is TGTGCCAGTAGTATAAGCCTGGCGTCAGGGGGCTTGGGTGGCTACACCTTC. The resulting protein is CASSISLASGGLGGYTF. The full variable domain, with segments outside the CDR3 supplied by the reference TRBV19 and TRBJ1-2 proteins, appears as DGGITQSPKYLFRKEGQNVTLSCEQNLNHDAMYWYRQDPGQGLRLIYYSQIVNDFQKGDIAEGYSVSREKKESFPLTVTSAQKNPTAFYLCASSISLASGGLGGYTFGSGTRLTVV.